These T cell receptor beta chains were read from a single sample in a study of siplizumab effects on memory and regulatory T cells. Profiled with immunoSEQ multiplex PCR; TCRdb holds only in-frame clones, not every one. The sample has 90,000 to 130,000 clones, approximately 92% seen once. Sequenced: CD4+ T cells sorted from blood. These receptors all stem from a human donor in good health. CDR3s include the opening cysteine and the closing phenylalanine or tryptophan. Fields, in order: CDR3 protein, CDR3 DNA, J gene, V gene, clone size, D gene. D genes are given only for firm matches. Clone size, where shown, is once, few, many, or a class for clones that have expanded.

CSEKKTGHAAEAFF | TGCAGCGAGAAGAAGACGGGCCACGCCGCTGAAGCTTTCTTT | TRBJ1-1 | TRBV29-1 | many | .
CASSERVAGGQTNTGELFF | TGCGCCAGCAGTGAGAGGGTAGCGGGGGGCCAAACGAACACCGGGGAGCTGTTTTTT | TRBJ2-2 | TRBV10-1 | . | TRBD2
CATSRDGAQETQYF | TGTGCCACCAGCAGAGATGGGGCGCAAGAGACCCAGTACTTC | TRBJ2-5 | TRBV15 | . | .
CASSRGEETQYF | TGCGCCAGCAGCCGAGGAGAGGAGACCCAGTACTTC | TRBJ2-5 | TRBV5-1 | . | .
CATLPGTKTTNEKLFF | TGTGCCACCCTCCCCGGGACAAAGACAACTAATGAAAAACTGTTTTTT | TRBJ1-4 | TRBV19 | . | .
CAITQGTSGNTIYF | TGTGCCATCACTCAGGGCACCTCTGGAAACACCATATATTTT | TRBJ1-3 | TRBV10-3 | . | .
CATRADQETQYF | TGTGCCACCCGAGCGGACCAAGAGACCCAGTACTTC | TRBJ2-5 | TRBV10-3 | . | .
CASSLARGRFGELFF | TGTGCCAGCAGCTTGGCCCGGGGGCGGTTTGGGGAGCTGTTTTTT | TRBJ2-2 | TRBV5-4 | . | .
CASSGGQGLAYEQYF | TGCGCCAGCAGCGGGGGACAGGGGCTAGCCTACGAGCAGTACTTC | TRBJ2-7 | TRBV5-1 | . | TRBD1
CASSPPLAGGKETQYF | TGTGCCAGCAGCCCCCCACTAGCGGGAGGAAAAGAGACCCAGTACTTC | TRBJ2-5 | TRBV7-9 | . | TRBD2
CASSPRTSGYNEQFF | TGTGCCAGCAGCCCTCGGACTAGCGGCTACAATGAGCAGTTCTTC | TRBJ2-1 | TRBV5-4 | . | TRBD2
CASSFRTGGVETQYF | TGTGCCAGTAGCTTTCGGACAGGGGGCGTTGAGACCCAGTACTTC | TRBJ2-5 | TRBV19 | . | TRBD1
CASSSSRGRANTEAFF | TGTGCCAGCAGCTCCAGCAGGGGCAGGGCGAACACTGAAGCTTTCTTT | TRBJ1-1 | TRBV5-8 | . | .
CAWSLRSEAFF | TGTGCCTGGAGTTTACGGTCTGAAGCTTTCTTT | TRBJ1-1 | TRBV30 | . | .
CASSFRETSLGTDTQYF | TGTGCCAGCAGCTTCCGGGAAACTAGCTTGGGTACAGATACGCAGTATTTT | TRBJ2-3 | TRBV5-8 | . | .
CSVSYSGNTIYF | TGCAGCGTTAGTTACTCTGGAAACACCATATATTTT | TRBJ1-3 | TRBV29-1 | . | .
CASRSGPGVGELFF | TGTGCCAGCAGGTCGGGCCCGGGGGTAGGGGAGCTGTTTTTT | TRBJ2-2 | TRBV5-5 | once | .
CASSFNRQGVLSSYNSPLHF | TGCGCCAGCAGCTTCAATCGGCAGGGAGTCTTAAGCTCCTATAATTCACCCCTCCACTTT | TRBJ1-6 | TRBV5-1 | . | .
CASSGDRGLEQYF | TGTGCCAGCAGCGGTGACAGGGGGCTTGAGCAGTACTTC | TRBJ2-7 | TRBV7-2 | once | TRBD1
CASSPRRGIADTQYF | TGTGCCAGCAGCCCGCGGCGGGGTATAGCAGATACGCAGTATTTT | TRBJ2-3 | TRBV7-2 | . | .
CSARPGTEAFF | TGCAGTGCTCGTCCCGGCACTGAAGCTTTCTTT | TRBJ1-1 | TRBV20-1 | . | .
CASSIGTSGSSEQFF | TGTGCCAGCAGCATCGGGACTAGCGGGAGCAGTGAGCAGTTCTTC | TRBJ2-1 | TRBV7-9 | few | TRBD2
CASRGSGSAEEQYF | TGTGCCAGTAGGGGTAGCGGGAGTGCCGAGGAGCAGTACTTC | TRBJ2-7 | TRBV19 | . | TRBD2
CASSRGTNTEAFF | TGTGCCAGCTCCCGGGGGACAAACACTGAAGCTTTCTTT | TRBJ1-1 | TRBV18 | . | .
CASSLTGPEQFF | TGTGCCAGCAGCTTGACGGGCCCTGAGCAGTTCTTC | TRBJ2-1 | TRBV5-8 | . | .
CASSQDWSSGGPITDTQYF | TGCGCCAGCAGCCAAGATTGGTCTAGCGGGGGGCCCATCACAGATACGCAGTATTTT | TRBJ2-3 | TRBV4-1 | . | TRBD2
CASSSDNSYGYTF | TGCGCCAGCAGCTCGGACAACAGCTATGGCTACACCTTC | TRBJ1-2 | TRBV5-1 | . | .
CASSYSRGGAKNIQYF | TGTGCCAGCAGCTACTCGCGGGGAGGGGCCAAAAACATTCAGTACTTC | TRBJ2-4 | TRBV7-2 | . | TRBD2
CASSDPGNTIYF | TGCGCCAGCAGCGACCCTGGGAACACCATATATTTT | TRBJ1-3 | TRBV5-1 | . | .
CASSFERDNEQFF | TGTGCCAGCAGCTTCGAACGGGACAATGAGCAGTTCTTC | TRBJ2-1 | TRBV11-3 | . | .
CASLGAGRNTGELFF | TGTGCCAGCCTCGGAGCGGGAAGGAACACCGGGGAGCTGTTTTTT | TRBJ2-2 | TRBV2 | once | TRBD2
CASSKDTANYGYTF | TGTGCCAGCAGTAAGGACACCGCTAACTATGGCTACACCTTC | TRBJ1-2 | TRBV6-5 | . | .
CASSPLAQGAYEQYF | TGTGCCAGCTCACCCTTGGCACAGGGGGCATACGAGCAGTACTTC | TRBJ2-7 | TRBV18 | . | TRBD1
CASKLTGGVYEQYF | TGTGCCAGCAAACTCACCGGGGGCGTTTACGAGCAGTACTTC | TRBJ2-7 | TRBV2 | . | .
CASSKGGEGKETQYF | TGTGCCAGCAGCAAGGGGGGGGAAGGAAAAGAGACCCAGTACTTC | TRBJ2-5 | TRBV2 | . | .
CASSIHINTGELFF | TGTGCCAGTAGTATTCACATTAACACCGGGGAGCTGTTTTTT | TRBJ2-2 | TRBV19 | . | .
CASSPRADSYEQYF | TGTGCCAGCAGCCCAAGGGCGGATTCCTACGAGCAGTACTTC | TRBJ2-7 | TRBV25-1 | . | .